These T cell receptor beta chains were read from a single sample in a study of early T cells in non-severe SARS-CoV-2 infection. Using its own MiXCR run on the 5' RACE reads, TCRdb lists one record per CDR3 protein. The sample has some 64,000 distinct CDR3 sequences; roughly 8.2% are singletons. The sample consisted of whole blood, taken at baseline. The receptors stem from an adult who was a healthcare worker with PCR-confirmed SARS-CoV-2 infection or an uninfected control (not recorded which). Both conserved end residues are part of each CDR3. Each record gives: J gene, clone size, V gene, D gene, CDR3 protein, CDR3 DNA. The D gene is left open where the match is weak. Clone size appears in some rows only: once, few, many, or a class for an expanded clone.

J: TRBJ1-5
size: many
V: TRBV15
D: -
CDR3: CATSSGRWGRNQPQHF
DNA: TGTGCCACCAGCAGTGGAAGATGGGGGCGCAATCAGCCCCAGCATTTT

J: TRBJ1-2
size: -
V: TRBV7-3
D: -
CDR3: CASSPDGNYGYTF
DNA: TGTGCCAGCAGCCCGGACGGCAACTATGGCTACACCTTC

J: TRBJ2-7
size: few
V: TRBV7-2
D: -
CDR3: CASSQRLSEQYF
DNA: TGTGCCAGCAGCCAGAGGCTGAGCGAGCAGTACTTC

J: TRBJ1-1
size: -
V: TRBV29-1
D: -
CDR3: CSVSTGRDTEAFF
DNA: TGCAGCGTGAGTACAGGGAGGGACACTGAAGCTTTCTTT

J: TRBJ2-3
size: few
V: TRBV12-3/TRBV12-4
D: -
CDR3: CASSFQAGHTDTQYF
DNA: TGTGCCAGCAGTTTTCAGGCGGGACACACAGATACGCAGTATTTT

J: TRBJ2-3
size: few
V: TRBV27
D: -
CDR3: CASSPISASTDTQYF
DNA: TGTGCCAGCAGTCCCATCAGCGCTAGCACAGATACGCAGTATTTT

J: TRBJ2-1
size: few
V: TRBV27
D: -
CDR3: CASGALAGHEQFF
DNA: TGTGCCAGCGGGGCCCTTGCGGGTCATGAGCAGTTCTTC

J: TRBJ2-1
size: many
V: TRBV27
D: -
CDR3: CASSFSRLEQFF
DNA: TGTGCCAGCAGTTTTAGTAGGCTTGAGCAGTTCTTC

J: TRBJ2-7
size: -
V: TRBV7-9
D: -
CDR3: CASSLKGLIHEQYF
DNA: TGTGCCAGCAGCTTAAAAGGTCTTATCCACGAGCAGTACTTC

J: TRBJ1-3
size: -
V: TRBV13
D: TRBD1
CDR3: CASKLRTGSGNTIYF
DNA: TGTGCCAGCAAGCTACGGACAGGGAGCGGAAACACCATATATTTT

J: TRBJ2-7
size: many
V: TRBV11-3
D: -
CDR3: CASSFSLASEQYF
DNA: TGTGCCAGCAGCTTCAGTCTAGCATCCGAGCAGTACTTC

J: TRBJ2-1
size: -
V: TRBV11-2
D: TRBD1
CDR3: CASSTDRGPFNEQFF
DNA: TGTGCCAGCAGCACCGACAGGGGTCCCTTCAATGAGCAGTTCTTC

J: TRBJ2-7
size: once
V: TRBV4-3
D: -
CDR3: CASSQGLGTDEQYF
DNA: TGCGCCAGCAGCCAAGGACTAGGAACGGACGAGCAGTACTTC

J: TRBJ1-1
size: -
V: TRBV5-1
D: -
CDR3: CASSLSTSTEAFF
DNA: TGCGCCAGCAGCTTGTCGACGAGCACTGAAGCTTTCTTT

J: TRBJ1-1
size: few
V: TRBV6-5
D: -
CDR3: CASGQLSGNTEAFF
DNA: TGTGCCAGCGGGCAGTTATCAGGGAACACTGAAGCTTTCTTT

J: TRBJ2-3
size: -
V: TRBV5-1
D: TRBD2
CDR3: CASSLSTSGITDTQYF
DNA: TGCGCCAGCAGCTTGTCGACTAGCGGGATCACAGATACGCAGTATTTT

J: TRBJ2-5
size: -
V: TRBV20-1
D: TRBD2
CDR3: CSASSGVRQETQYF
DNA: TGCAGTGCTTCTAGCGGCGTTAGACAAGAGACCCAGTACTTC

J: TRBJ2-3
size: few
V: TRBV20-1
D: TRBD2
CDR3: CSAPPLAGEDTQYF
DNA: TGCAGTGCCCCGCCACTAGCGGGAGAGGATACGCAGTATTTT

J: TRBJ2-7
size: few
V: TRBV4-2
D: TRBD1
CDR3: CASSQDVGQGYEQYF
DNA: TGTGCCAGCAGCCAAGATGTAGGACAGGGCTACGAGCAGTACTTC

J: TRBJ2-7
size: few
V: TRBV9
D: TRBD1
CDR3: CASSPRDRGFDEQYF
DNA: TGTGCCAGCAGCCCCCGGGACAGGGGATTTGACGAGCAGTACTTC

J: TRBJ2-1
size: many
V: TRBV30
D: -
CDR3: CALGRGFHEQFF
DNA: TGTGCCTTGGGCAGGGGTTTCCATGAGCAGTTCTTC

J: TRBJ2-1
size: -
V: TRBV18
D: TRBD2
CDR3: CASSVAGYGYNEQFF
DNA: TGTGCCAGCTCAGTAGCGGGATACGGGTACAATGAGCAGTTCTTC

J: TRBJ2-3
size: few
V: TRBV29-1
D: -
CDR3: CSVEVPPRADTQYF
DNA: TGCAGCGTTGAAGTCCCACCCCGGGCCGATACGCAGTATTTT

J: TRBJ2-7
size: few
V: TRBV20-1
D: TRBD2
CDR3: CSAEGLAGYEQYF
DNA: TGCAGTGCTGAGGGACTAGCGGGGTACGAGCAGTACTTC

J: TRBJ1-1
size: few
V: TRBV25-1
D: -
CDR3: CASSEFFNRDTEAFF
DNA: TGTGCCAGCAGTGAATTCTTCAACAGAGACACTGAAGCTTTCTTT

J: TRBJ2-3
size: many
V: TRBV29-1
D: -
CDR3: CSVSVPEGDTQYF
DNA: TGCAGCGTTTCAGTCCCCGAAGGAGATACGCAGTATTTT

J: TRBJ1-2
size: -
V: TRBV6-1
D: TRBD1
CDR3: CASSEGAGGYGYTF
DNA: TGTGCCAGCAGTGAAGGGGCAGGGGGCTATGGCTACACCTTC

J: TRBJ2-1
size: many
V: TRBV2
D: TRBD2
CDR3: CASSQREVAEQFF
DNA: TGTGCCAGCAGTCAGCGGGAGGTGGCTGAGCAGTTCTTC

J: TRBJ2-1
size: few
V: TRBV5-4
D: TRBD2
CDR3: CASSPSGDPYNEQFF
DNA: TGTGCCAGCAGCCCTAGCGGGGACCCTTACAATGAGCAGTTCTTC